The entry that follows covers one T cell receptor beta chain sequence. This specimen belongs to a study of T-cell memory formation after mild COVID-19. The V gene lost 6 bases and the J gene lost 7 bases, with 4 bases spanning the gap. The CDR3 is 10 amino acids. TCRdb analysed the 5' RACE reads with MiXCR anew, one entry per CDR3 protein. The profile shows roughly 350,000 distinct CDR3 sequences, around 28% of them singletons. Sequencing was performed on PBMCs or a T cell subset sorted from them (not recorded which). This rearrangement joins TRBV6-7 to TRBJ2-1; D ambiguous. TRBV6-7 is an ORF, and what it does is uncertain. The source of this sequence is an adult woman who had mild COVID-19 (a few samples of this study predate the infection). Cell type and time point are not known. CDR3 loop: CASRRNEQFF. The CDR3 DNA sequence: TGTGCCAGCAGACGAAATGAGCAGTTCTTC.